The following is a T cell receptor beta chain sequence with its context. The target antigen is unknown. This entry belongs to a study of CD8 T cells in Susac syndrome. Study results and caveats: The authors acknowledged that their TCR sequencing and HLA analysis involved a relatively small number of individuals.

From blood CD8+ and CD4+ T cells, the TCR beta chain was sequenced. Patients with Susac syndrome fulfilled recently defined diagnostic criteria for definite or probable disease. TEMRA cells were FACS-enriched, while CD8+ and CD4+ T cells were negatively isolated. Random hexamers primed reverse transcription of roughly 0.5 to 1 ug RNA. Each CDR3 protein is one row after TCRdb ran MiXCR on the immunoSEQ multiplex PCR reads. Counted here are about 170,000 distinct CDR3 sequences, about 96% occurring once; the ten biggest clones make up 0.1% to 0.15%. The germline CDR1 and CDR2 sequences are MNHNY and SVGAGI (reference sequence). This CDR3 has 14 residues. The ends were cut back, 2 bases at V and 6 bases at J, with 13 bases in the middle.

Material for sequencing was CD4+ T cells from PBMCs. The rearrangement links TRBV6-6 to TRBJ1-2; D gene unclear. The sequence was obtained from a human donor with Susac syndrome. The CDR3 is CASSYRQAHNGYTF. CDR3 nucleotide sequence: TGTGCCAGCAGTTACCGGCAGGCACATAATGGCTACACCTTC.